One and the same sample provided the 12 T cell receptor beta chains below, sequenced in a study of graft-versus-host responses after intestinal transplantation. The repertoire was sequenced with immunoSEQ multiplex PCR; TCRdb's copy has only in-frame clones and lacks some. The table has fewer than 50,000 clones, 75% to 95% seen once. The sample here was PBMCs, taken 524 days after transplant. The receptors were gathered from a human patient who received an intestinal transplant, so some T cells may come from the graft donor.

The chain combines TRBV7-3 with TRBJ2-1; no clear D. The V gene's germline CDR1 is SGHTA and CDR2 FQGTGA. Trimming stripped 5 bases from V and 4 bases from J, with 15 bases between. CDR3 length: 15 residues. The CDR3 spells CASSPQVGQYNEQFF. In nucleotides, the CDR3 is TGTGCCAGCAGCCCCCAGGTAGGCCAGTACAATGAGCAGTTCTTC.

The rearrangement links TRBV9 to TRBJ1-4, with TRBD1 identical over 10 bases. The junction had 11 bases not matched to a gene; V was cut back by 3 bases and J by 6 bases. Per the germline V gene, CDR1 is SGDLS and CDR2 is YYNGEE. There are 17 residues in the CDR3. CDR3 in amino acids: CASSAPETGGADEKLFF. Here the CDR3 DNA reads TGTGCCAGCAGCGCCCCTGAGACAGGGGGCGCAGATGAAAAACTGTTTTTT.

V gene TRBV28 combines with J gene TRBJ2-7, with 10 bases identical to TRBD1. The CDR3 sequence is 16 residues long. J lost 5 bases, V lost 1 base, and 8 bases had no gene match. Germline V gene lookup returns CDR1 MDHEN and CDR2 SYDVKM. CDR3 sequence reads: CASSLFSTGGAHEQYF. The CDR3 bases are TGTGCCAGCAGTTTATTCTCGACAGGGGGCGCGCACGAGCAGTACTTC.

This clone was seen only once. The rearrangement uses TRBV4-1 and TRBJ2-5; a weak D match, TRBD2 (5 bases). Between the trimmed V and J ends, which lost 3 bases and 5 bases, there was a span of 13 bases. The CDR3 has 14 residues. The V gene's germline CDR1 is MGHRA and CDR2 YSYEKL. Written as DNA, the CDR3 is TGCGCCAGCAGCCAGGCCGGGATTGGTGAGACCCAGTACTTC. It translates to CASSQAGIGETQYF.

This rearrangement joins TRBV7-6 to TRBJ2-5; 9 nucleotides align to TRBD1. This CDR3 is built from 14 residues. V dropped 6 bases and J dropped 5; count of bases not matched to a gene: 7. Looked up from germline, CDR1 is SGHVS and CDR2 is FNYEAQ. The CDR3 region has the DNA TGTGCCAGCAGTACAACAGGGGGCTGGGAGACCCAGTACTTC. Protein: CASSTTGGWETQYF.

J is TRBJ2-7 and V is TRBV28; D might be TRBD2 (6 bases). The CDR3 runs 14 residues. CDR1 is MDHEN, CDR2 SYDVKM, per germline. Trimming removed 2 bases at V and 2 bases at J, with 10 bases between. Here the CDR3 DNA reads TGTGCCAGCAGTTTAAGGAGGGGACCCTACGAGCAGTACTTC. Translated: CASSLRRGPYEQYF.

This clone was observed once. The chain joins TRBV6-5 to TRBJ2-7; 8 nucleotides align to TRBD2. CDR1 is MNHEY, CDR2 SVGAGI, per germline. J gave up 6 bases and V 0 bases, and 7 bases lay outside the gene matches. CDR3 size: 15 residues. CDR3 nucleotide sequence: TGTGCCAGCAGTTACTCGACGGTAGCGGGATTCGAGCAGTACTTC. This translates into CASSYSTVAGFEQYF.

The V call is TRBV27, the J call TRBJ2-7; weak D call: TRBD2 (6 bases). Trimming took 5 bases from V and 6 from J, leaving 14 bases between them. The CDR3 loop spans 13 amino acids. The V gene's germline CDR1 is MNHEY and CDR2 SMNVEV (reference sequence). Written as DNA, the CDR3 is TGTGCCAGCAGTGCCGGGACTTCAACCGAGCAGTACTTC. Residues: CASSAGTSTEQYF.

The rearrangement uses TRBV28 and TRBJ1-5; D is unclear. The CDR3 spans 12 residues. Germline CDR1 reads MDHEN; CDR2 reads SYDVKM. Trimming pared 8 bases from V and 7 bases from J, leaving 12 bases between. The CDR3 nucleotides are TGTGCCAGCTTAGGAAGGAACCAGCCCCAGCATTTT. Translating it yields CASLGRNQPQHF.

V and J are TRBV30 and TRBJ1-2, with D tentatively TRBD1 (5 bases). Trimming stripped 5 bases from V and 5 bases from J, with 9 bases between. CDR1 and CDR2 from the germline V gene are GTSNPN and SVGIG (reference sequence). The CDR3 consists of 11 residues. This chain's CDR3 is CAWSGNYGYTF. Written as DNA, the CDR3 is TGTGCCTGGTCAGGGAATTATGGCTACACCTTC.

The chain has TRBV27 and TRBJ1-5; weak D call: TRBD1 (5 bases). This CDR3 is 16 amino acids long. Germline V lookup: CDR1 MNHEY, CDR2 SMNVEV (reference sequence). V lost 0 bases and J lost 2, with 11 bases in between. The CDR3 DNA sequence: TGTGCCAGCAGTTTATCGGGGGGGTTGGGCAATCAGCCCCAGCATTTT. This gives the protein CASSLSGGLGNQPQHF.

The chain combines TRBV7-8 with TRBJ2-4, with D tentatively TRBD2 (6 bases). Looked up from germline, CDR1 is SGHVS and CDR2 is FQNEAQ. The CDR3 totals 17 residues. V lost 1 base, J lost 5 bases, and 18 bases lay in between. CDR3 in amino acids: CASSLENSGGAQNIQYF. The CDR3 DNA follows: TGTGCCAGCAGCTTAGAAAATAGCGGAGGGGCCCAAAACATTCAGTACTTC.